This TCR beta chain was captured by sequencing in a study of long-term antiretroviral therapy in people with HIV (dated by TCRdb to between 2021 and 2024). Some background on the complete study: The earliest samples were collected roughly a decade before the 2015 WHO recommendation for immediate ART, at a time when ART was usually postponed until CD4 counts fell. This retrospective serial study examined whether starting ART and sustained HIV suppression were associated with changes in the composition and diversity of the TRB repertoire in peripheral blood. From 30 adults with confirmed HIV infection, the cohort provided approximately 210 cryopreserved PBMC samples, gathered serially across a mean of approximately six years (range 1-12). About 35% of the 30 participants with HIV were female. No cross-contamination during QIAcube processing was shown when test extractions of a monoclonal T-cell line were performed alongside about 33 polyclonal samples.

As regards this clone: Which antigen it targets is not known. No quality values exist for individual bases; no much larger clone is one base distant.

Inclusion was restricted to participants for whom at least one PBMC sample before ART initiation and at least two post-ART samples were available. Treatment was received in the United States of America by all participants with HIV. Cryopreserved samples of about 0.95-10 million PBMC were thawed and washed before DNA extraction. At the time of the earliest PBMC sample, participants with HIV were aged between about 23 and 54 years. PBMC samples from each participant spanned 1-4 timepoints before ART initiation and 2-8 timepoints after ART initiation, with a median of 7 samples. For every participant, serial HIV viral load, CD4+ T-cell count, ART history and demographic data were obtained. Genomic DNA was extracted from unsorted PBMC with a Qiagen kit on a QIAcube, with processing performed in batches of 12 samples. Inclusive of the bounding cysteine and phenylalanine, the CDR3 is 13 residues long. CDR3 DNA only is kept here, 39 bases in frame from base 1. Via the germline V gene, CDR1 is MNHNS and CDR2 SASEGT. Trimming removed 3 bases from V and 4 bases from J, leaving 7 bases between the germline ends.

The immunoSEQ hsTCRB v3.0 assay was used at survey level resolution to sequence the TRB variable region. The targeted TRB sequencing depth was about 40,000-50,000 T-cell genomes per sample. An Illumina MiSeq with a v3 150-cycle kit was used to sequence the pooled TRB libraries. The original methods were these. Analysis of repertoires was carried out in R inside a reproducible Nextflow workflow spanning QC, data transformation and analysis. LymphoSeq2, an R package for AIRR-Seq data exploration, was used to implement custom analyses. A few samples that yielded fewer than 5000 total TRB sequences were excluded, so that approximately 200 HIV repertoires were analyzed. Among the roughly 190 retained HIV repertoires, under 65 were collected before ART initiation and 129 after ART initiation. Each repertoire was downsampled to 5000 TRB nucleotide sequences, and summary statistics were averaged across 100 downsampling iterations. TRB sequences were retained for analysis only if CDR3 regions of at least seven amino acids were present. A Shannon entropy-derived clonality score and the Gini coefficient were used to measure diversity. In the repertoire networks, any two of the top 5000 CDR3 amino acid sequences were linked whenever the two sequences differed by an edit distance of one. For TRB CDR3 amino acid sequences, GLIPH2 was used to predict antigen specificity groups and MHC restriction. To flag known associations with CMV, EBV, HIV or tissue antigens, CDR3 amino acid sequences were compared against VDJdb and McPAS-TCR. Pre-ART, post-ART and control groups were compared with Wilcoxon signed-rank tests and Holm-Bonferroni correction. The source is immuneACCESS, and TCRdb retained only in-frame sequences with V and J called. Part of the clones is not carried over; for the studies checked, unresolved V genes explain less than half of this, and the remainder is unexplained. D and trimming were read from the DNA, whereas the V and J calls and clone size are those reported in that table. Within this sample are under 15,000 clones, with 88% of them counted one time only. The ten largest clones take up around 21% of the sample.

Overall results and qualifications from the work: Because PBMC availability was limited, only the TCR beta chain was sequenced, with no alpha chain pairing. Inferences about post-ART repertoire changes are limited because no data were available on ART adherence, viral resistance or therapy changes. The samples were dated from 2004 to 2017, and the ART regimens that were used may be less effective than current ART regimens. Expanded TRB clones identified before ART initiation dominated the repertoire across all time points, though the dominance fluctuated and decreased in many PLHIV after ART. Narrower CDR3 length ranges were observed in HIV repertoires than in controls, and an antigen-experienced repertoire with only a slight naive shift after ART was suggested by the network structure. A significant increase in TRB diversity was found to be associated with ART initiation, although TRB diversity was observed to remain significantly below that of transplant donor controls even after long-term ART. Because pre-ART samples had limited cell numbers, unsorted PBMC were profiled rather than sorted CD4+ and CD8+ T cells.

This TCR derives from a woman aged 40 to 50 with HIV. The chain uses TRBV6-1 and TRBJ1-5; perhaps TRBD1 is the D gene, with 5 bases matching. Here the sequenced sample was unsorted PBMCs, taken 2.1 years after starting antiretroviral therapy. The DNA sequence is TGTGCCAGCAGTGACGGGACGAATCAGCCCCAGCATTTT. Translated, this gives CASSDGTNQPQHF.